The rows below give T cell receptor beta chains drawn from one sample of a study of vaccination effects on CD4 cells after COVID-19. TCRdb keeps only in-frame clones here, not all; method: immunoSEQ multiplex PCR. The table has over 45,000 clones, approximately 65% seen once. No cognate antigen is known for these TCRs. Sequenced here: CD4+ T cells from PBMCs cultured without peptide, sampled before COVID-19 vaccination. These receptors originate from a human donor who received a COVID-19 vaccine. Both conserved end residues are trimmed from each CDR3.

len,v_gene,j_gene,CDR3aa
14,TRBV7-9,TRBJ2-1,ASKTSLSGGLGKQF
12,TRBV6-2/TRBV6-3,TRBJ1-1,ASSYRSGQGKAF
15,TRBV5-4,TRBJ1-1,ASSTPGGQSMNTEAF
13,TRBV29-1,TRBJ1-2,SVSPGTVTNYGYT
11,TRBV12-3/TRBV12-4,TRBJ1-2,ASSPTGFYGYT
14,TRBV6-2/TRBV6-3,TRBJ2-1,ASSKRPLYSYNEQF
12,TRBV7-2,TRBJ2-7,ASSLIGGSYEQY
15,TRBV20-1,TRBJ2-3,SASPLAERVSTDTQY
14,TRBV6-5,TRBJ1-2,ASSYVFREPGYGYT
11,TRBV7-2,TRBJ1-5,ASRRQGNQPQH
13,TRBV28,TRBJ1-1,ASRGQGREGTEAF
11,TRBV21-1,TRBJ1-1,ASARDRNTEAF
14,TRBV12-5,TRBJ2-1,ASGNMVSGRYNEQF
13,TRBV5-1,TRBJ1-2,ASSPDPQGDYGYT
12,TRBV18,TRBJ1-6,ASSPEGFDSPLH
13,TRBV2,TRBJ1-4,ASRGQGSTNEKLF
13,TRBV5-1,TRBJ1-2,ASSLDLGRSYGYT
10,TRBV28,TRBJ1-2,ASNLLVYGYT
11,TRBV10-3,TRBJ1-5,AISGGWTQPQH
13,TRBV19,TRBJ2-3,ASRDRGFASDTQY
11,TRBV5-4,TRBJ1-3,ASSLAAGNTIY
12,TRBV5-1,TRBJ2-7,ASSLRGRGNEQY
11,TRBV3-1/TRBV3-2,TRBJ1-5,ASSQEGRQPQH
12,TRBV3-1/TRBV3-2,TRBJ1-6,ASKYRGTNSPLH
13,TRBV30,TRBJ2-7,AWSPLPGQSYEQY
11,TRBV6-2/TRBV6-3,TRBJ1-2,ASSQERGAGYT
11,TRBV5-5,TRBJ1-1,ASSLQTNTEAF
13,TRBV28,TRBJ2-7,ASSLTSGAAYEQY
13,TRBV4-2,TRBJ2-2,ASSQFGTGAGELF
12,TRBV5-1,TRBJ1-4,ASRRVATNEKLF
12,TRBV28,TRBJ1-1,ASNLRKMNTEAF
14,TRBV3-1/TRBV3-2,TRBJ1-2,ASSQTGTGFLYGYT
16,TRBV14,TRBJ2-1,ASSPRPGTGIGVYEQF
10,TRBV3-1/TRBV3-2,TRBJ1-2,ASSPDLYGYT
12,TRBV6-5,TRBJ2-7,ASSQGGAVYEQY
12,TRBV11-2,TRBJ2-2,ASSLGAGTGELF
14,TRBV5-1,TRBJ2-1,ASSLDRVGRWNEQF
13,TRBV14,TRBJ1-4,ASSQVGGTKEKLF
11,TRBV12-5,TRBJ2-2,ASGLRETGELF
12,TRBV5-1,TRBJ2-7,ASSSGLAGYEQY
16,TRBV12-5,TRBJ1-5,ASGLVRDRAGGIEPQH
13,TRBV27,TRBJ1-1,ASSLGRGRTDEAF
11,TRBV6-6,TRBJ1-1,ASRWTENTEAF
14,TRBV7-2,TRBJ1-6,ASSSGARQLNSPLH
11,TRBV30,TRBJ2-1,AWSVTGLNEQF
13,TRBV11-2,TRBJ2-1,ASSSRTRGYNEQF
14,TRBV13,TRBJ2-7,ASSMYRDGLPYEQY